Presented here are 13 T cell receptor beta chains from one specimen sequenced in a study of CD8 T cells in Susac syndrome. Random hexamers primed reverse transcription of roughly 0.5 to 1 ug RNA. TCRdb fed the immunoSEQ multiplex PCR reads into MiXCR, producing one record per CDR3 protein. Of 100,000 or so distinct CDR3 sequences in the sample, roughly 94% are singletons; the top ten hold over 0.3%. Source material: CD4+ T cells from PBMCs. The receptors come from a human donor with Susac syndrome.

The CDR3 region has the DNA TGCAGTGCCCATAGGCCTAGCGGGGGGATCGGCACAGATACGCAGTATTTT. Its protein is CSAHRPSGGIGTDTQYF. The rearrangement links TRBV20-1 to TRBJ2-3, with 11 bases aligning to TRBD2. The CDR3 totals 17 residues. The trim removed 6 bases at V and 1 base at J, leaving 12 bases unmatched. From germline, CDR1 is DFQATT and CDR2 SNEGSKA (reference sequence).

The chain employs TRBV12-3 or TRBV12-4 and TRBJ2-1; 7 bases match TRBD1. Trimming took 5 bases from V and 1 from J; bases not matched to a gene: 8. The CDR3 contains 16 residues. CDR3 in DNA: TGTGCCAGCAGTCCCGAAAGGGGGCGATCCTACAATGAGCAGTTCTTC. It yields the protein CASSPERGRSYNEQFF.

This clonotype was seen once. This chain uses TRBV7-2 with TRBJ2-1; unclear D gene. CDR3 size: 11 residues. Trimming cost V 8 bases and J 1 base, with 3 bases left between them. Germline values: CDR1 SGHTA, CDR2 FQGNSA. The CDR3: CASPSYNEQFF. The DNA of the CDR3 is TGTGCCAGCCCATCCTACAATGAGCAGTTCTTC.

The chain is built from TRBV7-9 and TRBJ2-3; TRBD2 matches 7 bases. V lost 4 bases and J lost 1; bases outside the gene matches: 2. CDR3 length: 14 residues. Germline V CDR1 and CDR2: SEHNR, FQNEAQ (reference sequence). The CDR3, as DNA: TGTGCCAGCAGCTCTAGCGGACGCACAGATACGCAGTATTTT. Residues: CASSSSGRTDTQYF.

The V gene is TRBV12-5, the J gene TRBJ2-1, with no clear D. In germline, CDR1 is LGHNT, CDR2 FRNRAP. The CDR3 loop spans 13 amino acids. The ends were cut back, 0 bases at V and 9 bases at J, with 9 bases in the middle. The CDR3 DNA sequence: TGTGCTAGTGGTTTGGTACGATCAGGTGAGCAGTTCTTC. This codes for CASGLVRSGEQFF. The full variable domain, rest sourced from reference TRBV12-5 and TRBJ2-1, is DARVTQTPRHKVTEMGQEVTMRCQPILGHNTVFWYRQTMMQGLELLAYFRNRAPLDDSGMPKDRFSAEMPDATLATLKIQPSEPRDSAVYFCASGLVRSGEQFFGPGTRLTVL.

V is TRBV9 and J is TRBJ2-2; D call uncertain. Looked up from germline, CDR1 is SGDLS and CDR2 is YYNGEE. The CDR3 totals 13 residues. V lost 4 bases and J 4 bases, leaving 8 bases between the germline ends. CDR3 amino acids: CASSSSSTGELFF. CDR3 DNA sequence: TGTGCCAGCAGCTCCTCCAGCACCGGGGAGCTGTTTTTT.

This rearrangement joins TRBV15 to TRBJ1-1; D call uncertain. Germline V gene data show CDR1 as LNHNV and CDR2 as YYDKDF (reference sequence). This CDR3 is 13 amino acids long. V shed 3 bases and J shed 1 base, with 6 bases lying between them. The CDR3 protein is CATSRTGNTEAFF. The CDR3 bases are TGTGCCACCAGCAGGACGGGGAACACTGAAGCTTTCTTT. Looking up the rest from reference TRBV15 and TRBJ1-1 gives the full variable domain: DAMVIQNPRYQVTQFGKPVTLSCSQTLNHNVMYWYQQKSSQAPKLLFHYYDKDFNNEADTPDNFQSRRPNTSFCFLDIRSPGLGDTAMYLCATSRTGNTEAFFGQGTRLTVV.

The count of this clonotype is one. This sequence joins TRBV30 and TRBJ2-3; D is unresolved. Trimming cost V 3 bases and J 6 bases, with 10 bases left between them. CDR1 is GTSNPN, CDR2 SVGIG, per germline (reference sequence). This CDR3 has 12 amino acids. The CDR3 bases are TGTGCCTGGAGCTACGGGTCGGATACGCAGTATTTT. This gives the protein CAWSYGSDTQYF.

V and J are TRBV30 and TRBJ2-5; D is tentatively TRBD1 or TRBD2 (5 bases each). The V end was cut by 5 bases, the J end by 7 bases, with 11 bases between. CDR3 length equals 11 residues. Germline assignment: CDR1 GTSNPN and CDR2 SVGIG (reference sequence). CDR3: CAWDGAATQYF. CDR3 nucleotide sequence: TGTGCCTGGGACGGGGCTGCGACCCAGTACTTC.

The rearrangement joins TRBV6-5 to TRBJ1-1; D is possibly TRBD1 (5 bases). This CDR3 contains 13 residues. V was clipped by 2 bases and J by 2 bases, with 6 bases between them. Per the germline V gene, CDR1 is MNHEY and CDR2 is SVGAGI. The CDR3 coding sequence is TGTGCCAGCAGTTACGGGGGAAACACTGAAGCTTTCTTT. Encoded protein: CASSYGGNTEAFF.

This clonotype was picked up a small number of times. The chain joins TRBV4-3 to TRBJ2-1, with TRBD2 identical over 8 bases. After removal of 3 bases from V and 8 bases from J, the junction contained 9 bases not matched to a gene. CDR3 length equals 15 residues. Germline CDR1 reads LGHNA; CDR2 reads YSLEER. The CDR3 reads CASSQAGGLLDEQFF. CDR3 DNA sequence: TGCGCCAGCAGCCAGGCGGGGGGACTACTCGATGAGCAGTTCTTC.

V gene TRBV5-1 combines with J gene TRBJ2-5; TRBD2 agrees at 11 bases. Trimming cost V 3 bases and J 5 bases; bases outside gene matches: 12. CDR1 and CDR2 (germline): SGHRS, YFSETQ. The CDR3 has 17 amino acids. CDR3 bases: TGCGCCAGCAGCTCCCGAATTAGCGGGGGGGCCGTTGAGACCCAGTACTTC. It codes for CASSSRISGGAVETQYF.

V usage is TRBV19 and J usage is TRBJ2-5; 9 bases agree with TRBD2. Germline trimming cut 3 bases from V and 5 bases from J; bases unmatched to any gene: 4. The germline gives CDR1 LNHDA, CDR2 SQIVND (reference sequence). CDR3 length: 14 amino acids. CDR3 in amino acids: CASSILAGLETQYF. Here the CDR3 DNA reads TGTGCCAGTAGTATCCTAGCGGGGTTGGAGACCCAGTACTTC.